This T cell receptor beta chain was captured by sequencing in a study of cytomegalovirus exposure and HLA in healthy donors. In the study overall: Of over 350 genotyped donors, roughly 76% grouped in the Caucasian-associated ancestry cluster.

Concerning this clone: Its antigen is unknown.

Study observations and caveats: Later analysis suggested links between common viral pathogens and several top significant clusters. Per a prior analysis, the majority of TCR beta V segments were productive roughly 90% or roughly 30% of the time.

CDR3 size: 15 residues. CDR1 and CDR2 (germline): SGHRS, YFSETQ. V shed 1 base and J shed 0 bases, with 10 bases lying between them. This PCR relied on a set of 60 Vbeta primers and 13 Jbeta primers. TCRdb's table, derived via immunoSEQ multiplex PCR, lists solely in-frame clones and lacks some. The repertoire consists of about 160,000 clones, with approximately 80% occurring once and the leading ten covering roughly 9%. This sequence joins TRBV5-1 and TRBJ1-1, with unresolved D. The clonotype comes from a man aged 18 to 29 in good health and CMV-seropositive. Sequencing was performed on PBMCs. The CDR3 spells CASSLRVGVNTEAFF. CDR3 nucleotide sequence: TGCGCCAGCAGCTTGAGGGTCGGGGTGAACACTGAAGCTTTCTTT.